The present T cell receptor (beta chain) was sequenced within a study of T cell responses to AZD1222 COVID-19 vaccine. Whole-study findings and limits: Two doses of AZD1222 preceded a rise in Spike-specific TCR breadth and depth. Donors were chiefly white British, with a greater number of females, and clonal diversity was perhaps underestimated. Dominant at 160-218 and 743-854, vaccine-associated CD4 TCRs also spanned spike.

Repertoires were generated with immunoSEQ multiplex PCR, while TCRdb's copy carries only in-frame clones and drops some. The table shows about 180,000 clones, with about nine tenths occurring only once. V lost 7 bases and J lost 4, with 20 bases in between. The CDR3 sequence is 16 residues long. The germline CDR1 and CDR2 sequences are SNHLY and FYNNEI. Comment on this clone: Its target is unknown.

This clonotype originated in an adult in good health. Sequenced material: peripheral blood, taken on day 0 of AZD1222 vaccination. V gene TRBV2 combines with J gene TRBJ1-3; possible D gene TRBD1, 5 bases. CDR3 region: CASTLPGRAGGNTIYF. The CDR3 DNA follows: TGTGCCAGCACCCTTCCCGGGAGGGCAGGGGGAAACACCATATATTTT.